Included here is one T cell receptor (beta chain) sequence, with context. The antigen is not known. A 5'RACE reaction primed in the constant segment made cDNA libraries of TCR alpha and TCR beta, and these carried sample barcodes and UMIs. TCRdb ran MiXCR on the 5' RACE reads and lists one entry per CDR3 protein. This table has roughly 300,000 distinct CDR3 sequences, about a sixth appearing once. The data were obtained in a study of T-cell memory formation after mild COVID-19. The study, taken as a whole, reports: Chiefly within CM and EM were the contracting CD4+ clones; CD8+ ones were within EMRA. Clones contracting across day 15 to 85 had a balanced CD4/CD8 profile; later expanding clones leaned CD4+. Nothing showed for sure that second-wave clones peaking on day 37 were SARS-CoV-2 specific.

Source material: PBMCs or a T cell subset sorted from them (not recorded which). This sequence originates from a man aged 18 to 29 who had mild COVID-19 (a few samples of this study predate the infection). Cell type and time point are not known.

The chain's CDR3 is CAWSAGTGLFSEQYF. The DNA of the CDR3 is TGTGCCTGGAGCGCCGGGACAGGGCTCTTCTCCGAGCAGTACTTC. The chain carries TRBV30 and TRBJ2-7; 9 nucleotides match TRBD1. The length of the CDR3 is 15 residues. The V and J ends lost 3 bases and 6 bases, in that order; junction bases with no gene match: 12. Germline loops: CDR1 GTSNPN, CDR2 SVGIG (reference sequence).